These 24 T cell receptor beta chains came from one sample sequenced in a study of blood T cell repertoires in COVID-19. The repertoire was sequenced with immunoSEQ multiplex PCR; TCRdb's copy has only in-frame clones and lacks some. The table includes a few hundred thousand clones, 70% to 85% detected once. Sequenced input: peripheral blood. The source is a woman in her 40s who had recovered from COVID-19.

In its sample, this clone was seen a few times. The CDR3 DNA is TGTGCCAGCAGCTTGGAGAGTGTCCGCGCAGGGAGGAAGCCTGAAGCTTTCTTT. Encoded protein: CASSLESVRAGRKPEAFF. The chain joins TRBV5-6 to TRBJ1-1; D might be TRBD1 (5 bases). Germline-derived CDR1 and CDR2 are SGHDT and YYEEEE. Trimming cost V 0 bases and J 6 bases, with 24 bases left between them. This CDR3 is built from 18 residues.

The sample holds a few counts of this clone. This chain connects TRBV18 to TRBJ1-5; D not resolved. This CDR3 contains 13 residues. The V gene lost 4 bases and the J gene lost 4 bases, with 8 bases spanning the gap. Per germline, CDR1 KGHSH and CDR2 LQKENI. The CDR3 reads CASSLEENQPQHF. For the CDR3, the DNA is TGTGCCAGCTCACTTGAGGAGAATCAGCCCCAGCATTTT.

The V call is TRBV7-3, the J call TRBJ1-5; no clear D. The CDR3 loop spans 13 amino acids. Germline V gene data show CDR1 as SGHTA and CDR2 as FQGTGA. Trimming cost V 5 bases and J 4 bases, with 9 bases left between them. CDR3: CASSPTGNQPQHF. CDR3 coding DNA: TGTGCCAGCAGCCCAACCGGGAATCAGCCCCAGCATTTT.

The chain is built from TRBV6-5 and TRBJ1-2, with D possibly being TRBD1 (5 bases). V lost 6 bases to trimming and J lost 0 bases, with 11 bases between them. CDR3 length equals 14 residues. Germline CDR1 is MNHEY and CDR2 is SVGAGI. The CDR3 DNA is TGTGCCAGCAGACAGGACCCGACTAACTATGGCTACACCTTC. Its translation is CASRQDPTNYGYTF.

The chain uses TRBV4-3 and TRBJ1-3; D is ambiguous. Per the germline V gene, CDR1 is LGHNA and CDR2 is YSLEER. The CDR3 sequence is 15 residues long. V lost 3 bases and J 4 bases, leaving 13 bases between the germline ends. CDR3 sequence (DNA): TGCGCCAGCAGCCATATTGCGGGGTCGGGAAACACCATATATTTT. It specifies CASSHIAGSGNTIYF.

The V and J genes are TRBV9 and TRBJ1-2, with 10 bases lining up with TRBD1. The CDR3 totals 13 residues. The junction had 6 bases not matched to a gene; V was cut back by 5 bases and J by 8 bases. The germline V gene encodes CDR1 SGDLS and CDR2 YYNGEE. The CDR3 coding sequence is TGTGCCAGCAGTCCCCCGGGACAGGGGGGCTACACCTTC. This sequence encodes CASSPPGQGGYTF.

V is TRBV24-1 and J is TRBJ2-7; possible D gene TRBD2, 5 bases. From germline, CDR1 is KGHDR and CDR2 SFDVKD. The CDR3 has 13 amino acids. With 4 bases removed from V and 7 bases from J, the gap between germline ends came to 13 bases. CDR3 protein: CATSDGSTGEQYF. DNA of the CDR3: TGTGCCACCAGTGACGGAAGCACGGGGGAGCAGTACTTC.

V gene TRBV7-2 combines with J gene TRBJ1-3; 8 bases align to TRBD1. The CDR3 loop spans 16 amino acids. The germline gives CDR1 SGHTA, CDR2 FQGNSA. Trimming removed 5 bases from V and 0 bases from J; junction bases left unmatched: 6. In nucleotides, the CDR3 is TGTGCCAGCAGCGTACAGGGGGTCTACTCTGGAAACACCATATATTTT. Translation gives CASSVQGVYSGNTIYF.

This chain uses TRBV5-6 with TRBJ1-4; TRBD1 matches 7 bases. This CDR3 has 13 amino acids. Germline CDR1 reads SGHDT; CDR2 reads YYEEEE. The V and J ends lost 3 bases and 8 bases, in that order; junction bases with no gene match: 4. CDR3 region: CASSWQGEEKLFF. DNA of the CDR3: TGTGCCAGCAGCTGGCAGGGGGAGGAAAAACTGTTTTTT.

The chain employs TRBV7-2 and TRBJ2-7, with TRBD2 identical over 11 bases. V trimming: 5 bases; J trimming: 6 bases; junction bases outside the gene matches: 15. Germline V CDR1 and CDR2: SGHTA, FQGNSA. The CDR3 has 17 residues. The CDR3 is CASSGPPRGSGGGEQYF. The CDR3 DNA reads TGTGCCAGCAGCGGGCCTCCTCGTGGTAGCGGGGGGGGCGAGCAGTACTTC.

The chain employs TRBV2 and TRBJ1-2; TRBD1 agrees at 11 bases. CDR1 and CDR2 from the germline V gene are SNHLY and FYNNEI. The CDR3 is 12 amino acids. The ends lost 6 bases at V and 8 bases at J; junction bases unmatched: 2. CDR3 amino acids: CASRDRGRGYTF. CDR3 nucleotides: TGTGCCAGCAGGGACAGGGGGCGCGGCTACACCTTC.

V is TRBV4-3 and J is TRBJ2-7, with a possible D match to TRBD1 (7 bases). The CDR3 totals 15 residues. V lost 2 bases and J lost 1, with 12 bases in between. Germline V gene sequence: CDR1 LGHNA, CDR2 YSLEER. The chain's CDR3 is CASSQISGGSYEQYF. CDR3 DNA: TGCGCCAGCAGCCAAATCTCAGGGGGGTCCTACGAGCAGTACTTC.

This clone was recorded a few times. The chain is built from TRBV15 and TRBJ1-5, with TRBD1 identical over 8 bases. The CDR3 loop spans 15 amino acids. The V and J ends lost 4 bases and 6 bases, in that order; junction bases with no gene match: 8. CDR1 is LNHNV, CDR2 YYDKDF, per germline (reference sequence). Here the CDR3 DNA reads TGTGCCACCAGCAAGTATCAGGGGGCGAGTCAGCCCCAGCATTTT. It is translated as CATSKYQGASQPQHF.

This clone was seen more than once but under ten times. CDR3 amino acids: CASSVGTSVVGTDTQYF. The CDR3 nucleotides are TGTGCCAGCAGCGTAGGGACTAGCGTGGTGGGGACAGATACGCAGTATTTT. This sequence joins TRBV9 and TRBJ2-3, with TRBD2 identical over 9 bases. The trim removed 0 bases at V and 3 bases at J, leaving 8 bases unmatched. CDR1 and CDR2 from the germline V gene are SGDLS and YYNGEE. The CDR3 extends over 17 amino acids.

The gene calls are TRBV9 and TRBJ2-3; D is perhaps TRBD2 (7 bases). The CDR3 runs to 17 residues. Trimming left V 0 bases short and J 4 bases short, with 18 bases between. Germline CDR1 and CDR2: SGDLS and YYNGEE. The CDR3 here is CASSVGAGGGPPDTQYF. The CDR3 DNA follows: TGTGCCAGCAGCGTAGGGGCCGGCGGGGGCCCTCCAGATACGCAGTATTTT.

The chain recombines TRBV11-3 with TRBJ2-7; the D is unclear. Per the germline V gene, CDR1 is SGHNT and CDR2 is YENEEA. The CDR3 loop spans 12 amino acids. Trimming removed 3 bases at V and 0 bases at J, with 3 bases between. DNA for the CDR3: TGTGCCAGCAGCTTTCTCTCCTACGAGCAGTACTTC. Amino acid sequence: CASSFLSYEQYF.

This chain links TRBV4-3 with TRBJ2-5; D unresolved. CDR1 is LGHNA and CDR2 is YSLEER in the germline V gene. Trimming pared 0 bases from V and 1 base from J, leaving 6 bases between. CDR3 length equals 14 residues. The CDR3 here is CASSQDFSQETQYF. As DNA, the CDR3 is TGCGCCAGCAGCCAAGATTTCAGCCAAGAGACCCAGTACTTC.

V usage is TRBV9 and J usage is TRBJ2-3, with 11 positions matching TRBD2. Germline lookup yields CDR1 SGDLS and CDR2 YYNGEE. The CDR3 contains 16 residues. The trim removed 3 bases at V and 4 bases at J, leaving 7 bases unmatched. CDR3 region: CASSEIAGGLADTQYF. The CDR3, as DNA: TGTGCCAGCAGCGAAATAGCGGGGGGGTTGGCAGATACGCAGTATTTT.

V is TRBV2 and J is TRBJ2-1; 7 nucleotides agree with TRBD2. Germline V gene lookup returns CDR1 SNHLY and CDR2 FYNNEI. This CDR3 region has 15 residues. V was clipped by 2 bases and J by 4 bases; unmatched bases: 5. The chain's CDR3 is CASSEIGGVYNEQFF. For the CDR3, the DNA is TGTGCCAGCAGTGAAATTGGGGGGGTATACAATGAGCAGTTCTTC.

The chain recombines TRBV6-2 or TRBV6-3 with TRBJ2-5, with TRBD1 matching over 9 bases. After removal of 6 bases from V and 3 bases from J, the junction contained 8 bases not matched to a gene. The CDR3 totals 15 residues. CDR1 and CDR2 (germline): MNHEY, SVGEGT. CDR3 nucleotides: TGTGCCAGCAGCCCGGGGACAGGGAGGGAAGAGACCCAGTACTTC. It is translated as CASSPGTGREETQYF.

The CDR3 DNA reads TGTGCCAGTAGTGCACGCCGGACAGAAATGAACATTCAGTACTTC. Translated: CASSARRTEMNIQYF. The J gene is TRBJ2-4, the V gene TRBV19, with D possibly matching TRBD1 (6 bases). V lost 5 bases to trimming and J lost 7 bases, with 18 bases between them. The CDR3 extends over 15 amino acids. CDR1 LNHDA and CDR2 SQIVND come from the germline V gene (reference sequence).

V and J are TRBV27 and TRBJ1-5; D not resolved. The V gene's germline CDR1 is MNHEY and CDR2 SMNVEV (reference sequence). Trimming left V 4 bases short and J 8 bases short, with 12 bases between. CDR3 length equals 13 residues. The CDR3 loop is CASSSRSGEPQHF. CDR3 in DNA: TGTGCCAGCAGTTCACGGAGCGGGGAGCCCCAGCATTTT.

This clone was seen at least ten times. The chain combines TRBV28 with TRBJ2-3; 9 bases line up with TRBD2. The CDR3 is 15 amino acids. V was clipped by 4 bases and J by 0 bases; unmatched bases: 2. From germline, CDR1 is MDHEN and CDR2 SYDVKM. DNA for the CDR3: TGTGCCAGCAGTTCTAGCGGGGCTAGCACAGATACGCAGTATTTT. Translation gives CASSSSGASTDTQYF.

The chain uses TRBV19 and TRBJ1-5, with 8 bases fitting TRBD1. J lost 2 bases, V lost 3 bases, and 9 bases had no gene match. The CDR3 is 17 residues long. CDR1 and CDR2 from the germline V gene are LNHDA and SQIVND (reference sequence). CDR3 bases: TGTGCCAGTAGTATGGGCAGGGGGCGTGGAGGCAATCAGCCCCAGCATTTT. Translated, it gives CASSMGRGRGGNQPQHF.